The sequence of this T cell receptor (beta chain) was determined in a study of blood T cells in healthy people across ages. Study-wide points: PBMCs that were unsorted prevented a conclusive naive versus antigen-experienced comparison. Naive CD4+ cell counts and diversity both ran higher in long-lived than in aged donors.

The ends were cut back, 2 bases at V and 1 base at J, with 11 bases in the middle. CDR3 length: 15 residues. Per individual sample, total RNA of at least 5.5 micrograms was extracted. A J-beta primer mix and a sample-barcoded 5' primer were used in a second PCR of roughly 6 to 11 cycles. Via MiXCR, TCRdb re-called the 5' RACE reads, giving one row per CDR3 protein. The sample records approximately 1,000,000 distinct CDR3 sequences, roughly two fifths being singletons. This clonotype appeared once. Its antigen remains unidentified. The chain couples TRBV12-3 or TRBV12-4 to TRBJ1-1; D remains unclear. The source of this sequence is a man between 18 and 35 years old in good health. Sequenced: blood. DNA for the CDR3: TGTGCCAGCAGTTTAACCCCTTTTGGGAACACTGAAGCTTTCTTT. It is translated as CASSLTPFGNTEAFF.